This T cell receptor beta chain comes out of a study of T cell responses to AZD1222 COVID-19 vaccine. Study results and limitations: Increased Spike-specific TCR breadth and depth were observed after two AZD1222 doses. Close to half of spike-specific TCRs reportedly recognize unmutated variant regions.

The table came from immunoSEQ multiplex PCR; TCRdb's copy has only in-frame clones and leaves some out. The sample consists of some 150,000 clones, around 90% of them appearing once. Germline V gene sequence: CDR1 LNHDA, CDR2 SQIVND (reference sequence). With 4 bases removed from V and 3 bases from J, the gap between germline ends came to 18 bases. The CDR3 spans 16 residues. As to this clone: Its antigen is still unknown.

The source material was peripheral blood, sampled on day 0 of AZD1222 vaccination. This TCR came from an adult in good health. J is TRBJ1-2 and V is TRBV19; D may be TRBD1 (6 bases). The CDR3 bases are TGTGCCAGTAGTAGCACCCAAAGGGGGGCCTACTATGGCTACACCTTC. Amino acids: CASSSTQRGAYYGYTF. The full variable domain, in which reference TRBV19 and TRBJ1-2 provide the parts outside the CDR3, is DGGITQSPKYLFRKEGQNVTLSCEQNLNHDAMYWYRQDPGQGLRLIYYSQIVNDFQKGDIAEGYSVSREKKESFPLTVTSAQKNPTAFYLCASSSTQRGAYYGYTFGSGTRLTVV.